This TCR beta chain was identified during a study of T-cell memory formation after mild COVID-19. Study outcomes and limitations: Clones contracting day 15 to 85 were balanced CD4/CD8; later expanders leaned CD4+.

The length of the CDR3 is 14 residues. CDR1 and CDR2 (germline): SGHRS, YFSETQ. V was shortened by 0 bases and J by 2 bases, with 8 bases between the two germline ends. Each CDR3 protein gets one entry after TCRdb re-called the 5' RACE reads with MiXCR. The sample holds more than 300,000 distinct CDR3 sequences, roughly an eighth seen once. About this clonotype itself: What it binds is not known.

The receptor comes from a man between 18 and 35 years old who had mild COVID-19 (a few samples of this study predate the infection). Cell type and time point are not known. This sequence joins TRBV5-1 and TRBJ1-2; no definite D call. Sequences were obtained from PBMCs or a T cell subset sorted from them (not recorded which). In nucleotides, the CDR3 is TGCGCCAGCAGCTTGGACGCCGCGAACTATGGCTACACCTTC. This encodes CASSLDAANYGYTF.